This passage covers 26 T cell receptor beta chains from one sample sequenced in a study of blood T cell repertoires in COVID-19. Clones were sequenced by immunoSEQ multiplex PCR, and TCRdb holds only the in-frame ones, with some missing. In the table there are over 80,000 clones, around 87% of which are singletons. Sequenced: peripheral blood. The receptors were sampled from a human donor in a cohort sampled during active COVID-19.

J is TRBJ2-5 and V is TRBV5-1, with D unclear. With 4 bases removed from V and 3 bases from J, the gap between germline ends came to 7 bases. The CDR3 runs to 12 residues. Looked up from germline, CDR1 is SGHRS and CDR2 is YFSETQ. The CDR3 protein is CASSQQKETQYF. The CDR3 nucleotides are TGCGCCAGCAGCCAACAGAAAGAGACCCAGTACTTC.

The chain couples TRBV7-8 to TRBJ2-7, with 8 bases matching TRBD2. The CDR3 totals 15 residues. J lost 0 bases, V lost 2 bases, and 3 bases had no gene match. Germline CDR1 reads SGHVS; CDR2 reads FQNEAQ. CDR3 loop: CASSLRREASYEQYF. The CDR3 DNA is TGTGCCAGCAGCTTAAGGCGGGAGGCCTCCTACGAGCAGTACTTC.

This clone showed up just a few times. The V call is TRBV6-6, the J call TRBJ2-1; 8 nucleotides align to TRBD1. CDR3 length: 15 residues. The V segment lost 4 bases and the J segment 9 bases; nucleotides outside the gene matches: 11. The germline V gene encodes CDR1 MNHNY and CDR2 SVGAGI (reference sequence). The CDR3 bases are TGTGCCAGCAGTTTCGACAGGGGAAGAGGAGGTGAGCAGTTCTTC. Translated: CASSFDRGRGGEQFF.

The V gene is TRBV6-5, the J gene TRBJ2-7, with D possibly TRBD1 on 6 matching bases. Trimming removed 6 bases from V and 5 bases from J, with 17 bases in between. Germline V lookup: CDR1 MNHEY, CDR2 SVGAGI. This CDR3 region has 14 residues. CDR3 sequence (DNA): TGTGCCAGCAGGACAGGAGGTATCAAAAACGAGCAGTACTTC. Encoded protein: CASRTGGIKNEQYF.

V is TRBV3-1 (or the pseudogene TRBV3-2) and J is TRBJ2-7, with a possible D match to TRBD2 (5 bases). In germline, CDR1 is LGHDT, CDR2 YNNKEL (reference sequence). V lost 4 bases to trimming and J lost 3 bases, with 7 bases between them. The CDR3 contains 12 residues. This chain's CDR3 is CASSPRGYEQYF. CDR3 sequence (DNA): TGTGCCAGCAGCCCCCGGGGCTACGAGCAGTACTTC.

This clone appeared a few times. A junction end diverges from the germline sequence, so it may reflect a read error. CDR3 DNA: TGCAGCGTTGATTCTGATGCAGGGTTACCGTTC. Encoded protein: CSVDSDAGLPF. The chain couples TRBV29-1 to TRBJ1-2; a possible D gene is TRBD1 (5 bases). From germline, CDR1 is SQVTM and CDR2 ANQGSEA. This CDR3 spans 11 amino acids.

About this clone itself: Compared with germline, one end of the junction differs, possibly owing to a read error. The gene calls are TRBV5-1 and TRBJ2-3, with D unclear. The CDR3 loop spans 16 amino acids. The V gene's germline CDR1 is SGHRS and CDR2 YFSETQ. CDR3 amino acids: CASSADIPPRTYTQYF. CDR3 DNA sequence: TGCGCCAGCAGCGCAGACATCCCCCCACGCACATATACGCAGTATTTT.

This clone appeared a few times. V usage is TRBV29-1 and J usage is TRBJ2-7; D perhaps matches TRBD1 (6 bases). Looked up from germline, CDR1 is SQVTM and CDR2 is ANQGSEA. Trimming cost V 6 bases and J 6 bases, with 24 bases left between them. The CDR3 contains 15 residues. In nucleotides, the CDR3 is TGCAGCGTGGTCACAGGGACCACTCTTGGAGGCGAGCAGTACTTC. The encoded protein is CSVVTGTTLGGEQYF.

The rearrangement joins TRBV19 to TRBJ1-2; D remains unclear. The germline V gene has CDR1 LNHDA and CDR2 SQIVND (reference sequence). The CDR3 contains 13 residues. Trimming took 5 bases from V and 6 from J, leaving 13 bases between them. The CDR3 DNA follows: TGTGCCAGTAGTCTCGGGGATGTGCATGGCTACACCTTC. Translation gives CASSLGDVHGYTF.

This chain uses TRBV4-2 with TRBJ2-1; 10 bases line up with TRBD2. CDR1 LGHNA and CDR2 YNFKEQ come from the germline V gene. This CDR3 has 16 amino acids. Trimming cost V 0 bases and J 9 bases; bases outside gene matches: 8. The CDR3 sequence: CASSQDWLAGEGEQFF. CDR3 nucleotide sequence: TGTGCCAGCAGCCAAGATTGGCTAGCGGGAGAGGGTGAGCAGTTCTTC.

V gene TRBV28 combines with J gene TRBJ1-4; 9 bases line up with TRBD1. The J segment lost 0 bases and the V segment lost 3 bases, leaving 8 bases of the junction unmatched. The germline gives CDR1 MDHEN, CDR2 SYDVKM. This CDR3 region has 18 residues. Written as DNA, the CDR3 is TGTGCCAGCAGTTTTAATACAGGGGGCTTCTCAACTAATGAAAAACTGTTTTTT. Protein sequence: CASSFNTGGFSTNEKLFF.

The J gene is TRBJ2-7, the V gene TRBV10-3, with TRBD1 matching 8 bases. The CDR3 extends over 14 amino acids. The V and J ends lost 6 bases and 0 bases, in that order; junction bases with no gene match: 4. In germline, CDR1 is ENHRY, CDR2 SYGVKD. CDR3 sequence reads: CAISGTGSSYEQYF. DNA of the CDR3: TGTGCCATCAGCGGGACAGGTAGCTCCTACGAGCAGTACTTC.

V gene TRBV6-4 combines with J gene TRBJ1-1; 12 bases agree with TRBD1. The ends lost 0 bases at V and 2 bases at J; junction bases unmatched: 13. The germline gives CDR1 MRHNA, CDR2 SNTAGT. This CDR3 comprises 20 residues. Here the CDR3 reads CASSDSTGTGGLISNTEAFF. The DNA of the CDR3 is TGTGCCAGCAGTGACTCAACCGGGACAGGGGGCCTAATCTCTAACACTGAAGCTTTCTTT.

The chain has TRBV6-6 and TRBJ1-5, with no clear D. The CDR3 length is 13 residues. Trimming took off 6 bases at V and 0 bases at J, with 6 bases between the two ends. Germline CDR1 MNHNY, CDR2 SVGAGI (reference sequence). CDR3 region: CASRTSSNQPQHF. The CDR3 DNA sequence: TGTGCCAGCAGGACAAGTAGCAATCAGCCCCAGCATTTT.

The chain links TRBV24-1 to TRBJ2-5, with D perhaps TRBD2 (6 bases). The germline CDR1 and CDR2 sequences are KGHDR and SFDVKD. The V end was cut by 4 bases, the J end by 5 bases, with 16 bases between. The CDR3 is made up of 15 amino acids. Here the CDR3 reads CATSDPTKREETQYF. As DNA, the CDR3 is TGTGCCACCAGTGACCCCACTAAACGGGAGGAGACCCAGTACTTC.

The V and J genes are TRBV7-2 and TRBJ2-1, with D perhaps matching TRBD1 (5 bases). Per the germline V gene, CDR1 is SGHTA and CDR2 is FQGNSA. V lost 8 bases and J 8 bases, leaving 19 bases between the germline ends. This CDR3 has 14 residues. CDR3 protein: CASASAGLFDEQFF. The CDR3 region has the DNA TGTGCCAGCGCCTCGGCAGGGCTTTTTGATGAGCAGTTCTTC.

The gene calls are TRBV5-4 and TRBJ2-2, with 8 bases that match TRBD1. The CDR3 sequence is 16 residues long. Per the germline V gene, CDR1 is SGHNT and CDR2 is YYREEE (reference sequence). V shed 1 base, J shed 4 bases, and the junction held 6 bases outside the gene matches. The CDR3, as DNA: TGTGCCAGCAGCTTGAGACAGGGGCGTAGCACCGGGGAGCTGTTTTTT. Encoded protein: CASSLRQGRSTGELFF.

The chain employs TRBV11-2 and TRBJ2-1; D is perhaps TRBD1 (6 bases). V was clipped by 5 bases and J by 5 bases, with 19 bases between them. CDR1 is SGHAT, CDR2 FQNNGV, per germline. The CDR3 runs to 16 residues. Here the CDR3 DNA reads TGTGCCAGCAGCCCCCAAGGGGGAGCCTTCGACAATGAGCAGTTCTTC. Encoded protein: CASSPQGGAFDNEQFF.

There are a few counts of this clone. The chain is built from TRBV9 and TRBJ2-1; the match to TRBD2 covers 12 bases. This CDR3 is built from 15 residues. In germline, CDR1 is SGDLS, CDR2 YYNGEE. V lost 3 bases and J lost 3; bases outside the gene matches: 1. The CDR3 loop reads CASSGTSGNYNEQFF. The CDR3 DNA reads TGTGCCAGCAGCGGGACTAGCGGGAACTACAATGAGCAGTTCTTC. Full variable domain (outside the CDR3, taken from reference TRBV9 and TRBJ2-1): DSGVTQTPKHLITATGQRVTLRCSPRSGDLSVYWYQQSLDQGLQFLIQYYNGEERAKGNILERFSAQQFPDLHSELNLSSLELGDSALYFCASSGTSGNYNEQFFGPGTRLTVL.

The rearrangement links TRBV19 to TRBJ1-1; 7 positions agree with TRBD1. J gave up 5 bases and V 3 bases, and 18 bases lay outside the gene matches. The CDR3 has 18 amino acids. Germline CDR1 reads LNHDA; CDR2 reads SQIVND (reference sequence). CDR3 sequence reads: CASSILFQARQGKTEAFF. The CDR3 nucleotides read TGTGCCAGTAGTATCTTATTCCAGGCGCGACAGGGAAAGACTGAAGCTTTCTTT.

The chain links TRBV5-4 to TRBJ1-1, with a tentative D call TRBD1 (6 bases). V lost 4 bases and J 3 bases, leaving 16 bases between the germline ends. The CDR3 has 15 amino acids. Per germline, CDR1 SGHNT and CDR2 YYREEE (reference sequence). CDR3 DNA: TGTGCCAGCAGCCTCCCCGGAAAGGGGGACACTGAAGCTTTCTTT. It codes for CASSLPGKGDTEAFF.

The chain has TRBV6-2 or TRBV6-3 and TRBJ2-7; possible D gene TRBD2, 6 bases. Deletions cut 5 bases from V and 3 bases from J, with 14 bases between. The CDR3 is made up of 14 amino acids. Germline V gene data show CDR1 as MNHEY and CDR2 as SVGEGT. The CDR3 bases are TGTGCCAGCAGTGTGGGCGGGGCCCTCTACGAGCAGTACTTC. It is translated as CASSVGGALYEQYF.

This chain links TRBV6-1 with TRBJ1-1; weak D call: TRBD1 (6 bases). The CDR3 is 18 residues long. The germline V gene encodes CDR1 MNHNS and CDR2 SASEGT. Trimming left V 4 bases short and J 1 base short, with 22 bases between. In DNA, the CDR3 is TGTGCCAGCAGTGTAGACAGGAGACTTTCGAAGAGGAACACTGAAGCTTTCTTT. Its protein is CASSVDRRLSKRNTEAFF.

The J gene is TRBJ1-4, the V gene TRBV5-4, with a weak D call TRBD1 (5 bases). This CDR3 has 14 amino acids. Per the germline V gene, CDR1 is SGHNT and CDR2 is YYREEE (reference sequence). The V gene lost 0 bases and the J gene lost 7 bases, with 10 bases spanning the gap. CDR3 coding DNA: TGTGCCAGCAGCTTGGAGGGGTTCGGTGAAAAACTGTTTTTT. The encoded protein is CASSLEGFGEKLFF. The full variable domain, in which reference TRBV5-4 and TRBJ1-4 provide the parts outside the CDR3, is ETGVTQSPTHLIKTRGQQVTLRCSSQSGHNTVSWYQQALGQGPQFIFQYYREEENGRGNFPPRFSGLQFPNYSSELNVNALELDDSALYLCASSLEGFGEKLFFGSGTQLSVL.

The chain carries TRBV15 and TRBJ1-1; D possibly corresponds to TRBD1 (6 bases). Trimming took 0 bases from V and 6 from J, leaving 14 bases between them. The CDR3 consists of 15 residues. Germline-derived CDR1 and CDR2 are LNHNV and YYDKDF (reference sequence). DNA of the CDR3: TGTGCCACCAGCAGAGATAGGCAGGGGTCCGCTGAAGCTTTCTTT. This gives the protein CATSRDRQGSAEAFF.

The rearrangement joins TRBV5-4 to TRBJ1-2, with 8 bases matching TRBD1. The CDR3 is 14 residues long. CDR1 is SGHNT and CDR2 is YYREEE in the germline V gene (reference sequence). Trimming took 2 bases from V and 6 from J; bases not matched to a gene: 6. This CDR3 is CASSFQTGVNGYTF. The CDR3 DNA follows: TGTGCCAGCAGCTTTCAGACAGGGGTAAATGGCTACACCTTC.